These 4 T cell receptor beta chains originate from one sample sequenced in a study of sequential checkpoint blockade in melanoma. TCRdb's copy holds only in-frame clones and misses some; the assay was immunoSEQ multiplex PCR. The sample has about 22,000 clones; 75% to 90% are singletons. Regarding treatment: randomized to nivolumab then ipilimumab (arm A) or the reverse (arm B). Sequencing used CD8+ T cells sorted from blood (inferred from file names), obtained from a patient given nivolumab and ipilimumab in sequence. The receptors originated from a human donor with melanoma.

This sequence joins TRBV5-1 and TRBJ2-2; 8 bases line up with TRBD1. With V trimmed by 7 bases and J by 6 bases, 14 bases remained unmatched. Germline CDR1 reads SGHRS; CDR2 reads YFSETQ. The CDR3 loop spans 16 amino acids. The chain's CDR3 is CASGGPGQGPAGELFF. As DNA, the CDR3 is TGCGCCAGCGGGGGACCAGGACAGGGCCCCGCCGGGGAGCTGTTTTTT. Together with reference TRBV5-1 and TRBJ2-2, the CDR3 gives the full variable domain: KAGVTQTPRYLIKTRGQQVTLSCSPISGHRSVSWYQQTPGQGLQFLFEYFSETQRNKGNFPGRFSGRQFSNSRSEMNVSTLELGDSALYLCASGGPGQGPAGELFFGEGSRLTVL.

The chain joins TRBV6-5 to TRBJ1-1; D is possibly TRBD1 (5 bases). Germline assignment: CDR1 MNHEY and CDR2 SVGAGI. This CDR3 contains 14 residues. Trimming pared 2 bases from V and 5 bases from J, leaving 12 bases between. The CDR3: CASSYNGGGTEAFF. The CDR3 DNA reads TGTGCCAGCAGTTACAACGGGGGTGGGACTGAAGCTTTCTTT.

CDR3 amino acids: CASSSTVYEQFF. CDR3 sequence (DNA): TGTGCCAGCAGCAGCACAGTCTACGAGCAGTTCTTC. The chain couples TRBV2 to TRBJ2-1; no clear D. V lost 6 bases and J lost 10, with 13 bases in between. This CDR3 region has 12 residues. The germline CDR1 and CDR2 sequences are SNHLY and FYNNEI.

This chain's CDR3 is CASSLVGGVDIQYF. In DNA, the CDR3 is TGTGCCAGCAGCTTGGTCGGGGGGGTGGACATTCAGTACTTC. This chain uses TRBV5-4 with TRBJ2-4; 8 nucleotides agree with TRBD2. This CDR3 comprises 14 residues. Germline V lookup: CDR1 SGHNT, CDR2 YYREEE (reference sequence). V trimming: 0 bases; J trimming: 8 bases; junction bases outside the gene matches: 4.